This T cell receptor (beta chain) was recovered during a study of blood T cell repertoires in COVID-19. Study context: The United States, Italy and Spain were the sources of the acute and convalescent COVID-19 samples. From T cells, B-cell-depleted T cells, or PBMCs came the material, which was cDNA or gDNA.

The germline V gene has CDR1 SGDLS and CDR2 YYNGEE. This CDR3 contains 16 residues. Trimming took 3 bases from V and 4 from J, leaving 17 bases between them. Per the original data handling: Reference gene primer amplification yielded estimated nucleated cell counts. Data came from immunoSEQ multiplex PCR; TCRdb stores just in-frame clones and leaves some out. V, J and clone size derive from that table, while D and trimming were established from the DNA sequence. The sample lists roughly 73,000 clones, around 86% occurring once. The sample consisted of peripheral blood. The chain links TRBV9 to TRBJ2-1; possibly TRBD2 for D (7 bases). The sequence was obtained from a woman aged 80 or over with active or convalescent COVID-19. CDR3 amino acids: CASSEGGDPGYNEQFF. The CDR3 DNA reads as TGTGCCAGCAGCGAGGGGGGGGACCCTGGGTACAATGAGCAGTTCTTC.